The 17 T cell receptor beta chains presented below share a single source sample, sequenced in a study of blood T cell repertoires in COVID-19. Produced via immunoSEQ multiplex PCR; TCRdb's table is partial and in-frame only. The sample lists just under 350,000 clones, approximately 89% occurring once. Sequenced: peripheral blood. Receptors were obtained from a woman between 18 and 29 years old who had recovered from COVID-19.

The rearrangement uses TRBV5-1 and TRBJ2-5; 13 positions agree with TRBD2. CDR3 length equals 16 residues. CDR1 SGHRS and CDR2 YFSETQ come from the germline V gene. Germline trimming cut 3 bases from V and 5 bases from J; bases unmatched to any gene: 7. This chain's CDR3 is CASSSQTSGRMETQYF. CDR3 sequence (DNA): TGCGCCAGCAGCTCCCAGACTAGCGGGAGGATGGAGACCCAGTACTTC.

This chain joins TRBV27 and TRBJ1-2; tentative D call: TRBD1 (6 bases). Trimming removed 5 bases from V and 0 bases from J, with 22 bases in between. Germline V gene sequence: CDR1 MNHEY, CDR2 SMNVEV (reference sequence). CDR3 size: 18 residues. CDR3 DNA sequence: TGTGCCAGCAGTCCTTCAAGACAGGTCAGGGCTACTAACTATGGCTACACCTTC. Protein: CASSPSRQVRATNYGYTF.

This rearrangement joins TRBV30 to TRBJ1-5; no firm D call. Germline CDR1 and CDR2: GTSNPN and SVGIG (reference sequence). There are 12 residues in the CDR3. V was trimmed by 5 bases and J by 9 bases, leaving 14 bases between them. CDR3 region: CAWEGVAGPQHF. CDR3 bases: TGTGCCTGGGAGGGTGTAGCGGGGCCCCAGCATTTT.

This clone was observed once. The chain has TRBV7-2 and TRBJ2-1; unclear D gene. The CDR3 totals 11 residues. In germline, CDR1 is SGHTA, CDR2 FQGNSA. Trimming took off 5 bases at V and 10 bases at J, with 9 bases between the two ends. The DNA of the CDR3 is TGTGCCAGCAGCATTCTACAGGAGCAGTTCTTC. Encoded protein: CASSILQEQFF.

The chain uses TRBV5-8 and TRBJ1-2; D might be TRBD1 (5 bases). The germline CDR1 and CDR2 sequences are SGHTS and YDEGEE. CDR3 length: 17 residues. The V gene lost 4 bases and the J gene lost 3 bases, with 22 bases spanning the gap. CDR3 protein: CASSLPVVTPGDYGYTF. Written as DNA, the CDR3 is TGTGCCAGCAGCCTTCCGGTAGTGACCCCGGGGGACTATGGCTACACCTTC.

The J gene is TRBJ1-2, the V gene TRBV6-2 or TRBV6-3; D is undetermined. This CDR3 comprises 13 residues. The germline V gene has CDR1 MNHEY and CDR2 SVGEGT. Trimming shortened V by 5 bases and J by 8 bases, and 15 bases separated the two germline ends. CDR3 amino acids: CASSTTETGGYTF. In DNA, the CDR3 is TGTGCCAGCAGTACGACTGAAACGGGGGGCTACACCTTC.

As to this clone: Other nucleotide sequences in the sample specify the same CDR3. This chain connects TRBV4-3 to TRBJ2-5; 7 nucleotides agree with TRBD2. Trimming at V came to 1 base and at J to 3 bases, leaving 2 bases not matched to a gene. CDR1 LGHNA and CDR2 YSLEER come from the germline V gene. The CDR3 is made up of 14 amino acids. The CDR3: CASSQVAGEETQYF. The DNA of the CDR3 is TGCGCCAGCAGCCAAGTGGCGGGGGAAGAGACCCAGTACTTC.

This sequence joins TRBV7-6 and TRBJ2-1, with 10 bases fitting TRBD2. J was trimmed by 9 bases and V by 1 base; bases with no gene match: 6. CDR1 is SGHVS, CDR2 FNYEAQ, per germline. The CDR3 runs 15 residues. Here the CDR3 reads CASSLVSGRAGEQFF. DNA of the CDR3: TGTGCCAGCAGCTTAGTCAGCGGGAGGGCGGGTGAGCAGTTCTTC.

V is TRBV5-1 and J is TRBJ1-3; D gene unclear. The germline V gene encodes CDR1 SGHRS and CDR2 YFSETQ. The CDR3 is 16 amino acids. V lost 6 bases and J lost 0, with 16 bases in between. In DNA form, the CDR3 reads TGCGCCAGCACCAATACCCTCGGTGGCTCTGGAAACACCATATATTTT. It yields the protein CASTNTLGGSGNTIYF. Drawing the rest from reference TRBV5-1 and TRBJ1-3, the complete variable domain is KAGVTQTPRYLIKTRGQQVTLSCSPISGHRSVSWYQQTPGQGLQFLFEYFSETQRNKGNFPGRFSGRQFSNSRSEMNVSTLELGDSALYLCASTNTLGGSGNTIYFGEGSWLTVV.

CDR3: CASSGLTSGSTDTQYF. The CDR3 coding sequence is TGTGCCAGCAGCGGTCTGACTAGCGGAAGCACAGATACGCAGTATTTT. This chain connects TRBV11-2 to TRBJ2-3, with 9 bases identical to TRBD2. V was clipped by 5 bases and J by 0 bases; unmatched bases: 6. In germline, CDR1 is SGHAT, CDR2 FQNNGV. The length of the CDR3 is 16 residues.

The chain is built from TRBV11-3 and TRBJ2-5; 8 nucleotides align to TRBD2. After removal of 3 bases from V and 4 bases from J, the junction contained 4 bases not matched to a gene. The CDR3 loop spans 14 amino acids. From germline, CDR1 is SGHNT and CDR2 YENEEA. CDR3 loop: CASSFTSGAETQYF. The CDR3 nucleotides are TGTGCCAGCAGCTTTACTAGCGGAGCAGAGACCCAGTACTTC.

The genes are TRBV21-1 and TRBJ2-7; no DNA check was done on the table's D call, TRBD2. TRBV21-1 is a known pseudogene. The CDR3 extends over 10 amino acids. The DNA for the CDR3 is TGTGCCAGCAGGAGCCACGAGCAGTACGTC. This translates into CASRSHEQYV.

The chain couples TRBV6-2 or TRBV6-3 to TRBJ2-7; 8 nucleotides line up with TRBD2. With V trimmed by 5 bases and J by 3 bases, 3 bases remained unmatched. CDR3 length: 13 amino acids. The germline CDR1 and CDR2 sequences are MNHEY and SVGEGT. The CDR3 DNA sequence: TGTGCCAGCAGTACCGGGACTAGCTACGAGCAGTACGTC. Protein: CASSTGTSYEQYV.

This sequence joins TRBV5-6 and TRBJ1-6; 7 bases align to TRBD1. With 0 bases clipped from V and 2 bases from J, the junction kept 5 bases outside the gene matches. From germline, CDR1 is SGHDT and CDR2 YYEEEE. The CDR3 runs to 17 residues. For the CDR3, the DNA is TGTGCCAGCAGCTTGGTGGCAGGGACAGCCTATAATTCACCCCTCCACTTT. Residues: CASSLVAGTAYNSPLHF.

The V and J genes are TRBV9 and TRBJ1-2; D is uncertain. The CDR3 length is 15 residues. Germline lookup yields CDR1 SGDLS and CDR2 YYNGEE. V lost 4 bases and J lost 8, with 21 bases in between. The DNA of the CDR3 is TGTGCCAGCAGCCCCCAAATAACAAGGGAGGGAGGCTACACCTTC. It specifies CASSPQITREGGYTF.

V is TRBV12-2 and J is TRBJ1-5; the table's D call of TRBD1 was not tested on the DNA. TRBV12-2 is described as a pseudogene. The CDR3 sequence is 14 residues long. For the CDR3, the DNA is TGTGCAAGTCGCCCGAAACAGGGTAAGCAGCCCCAGCATTTT. Protein: CASRPKQGKQPQHF.

CDR3 DNA sequence: TGCGCCAGCAGGGGGACAGGGTCAGTCACAGATACGCAGTATTTT. It yields the protein CASRGTGSVTDTQYF. The V and J genes are TRBV5-1 and TRBJ2-3, with 9 bases that match TRBD1. This CDR3 has 15 amino acids. V gave up 5 bases and J gave up 2 bases; unmatched junction bases: 6. Germline V gene sequence: CDR1 SGHRS, CDR2 YFSETQ.